This T cell receptor (beta chain) derives from a study of OX40 agonist ivuxolimab in advanced cancers. Study background: Patients were treated with ivuxolimab, an agonistic anti-OX40 (CD134) antibody.

CDR1 and CDR2 from the germline V gene are SGHNT and YENEEA. The length of the CDR3 is 14 residues. V shed 5 bases and J shed 3 bases, with 13 bases lying between them. Libraries were prepared by immunoSEQ multiplex PCR; TCRdb keeps only in-frame clonotypes and omits some of them. The sample includes 72,000 or so clones, more than 65% of them seen just once. The sequencing here drew on CD4+ or CD8+ T cells sorted from blood, taken in a trial of the OX40 agonist ivuxolimab. The chain carries TRBV11-3 and TRBJ1-1; maybe TRBD1 (6 bases). The sequence derives from an adult with an advanced solid tumor such as melanoma, head and neck, liver or kidney cancer. CDR3 nucleotides: TGTGCCAGCAGCCCAGAGGGGGTGGACACTGAAGCTTTCTTT. This translates into CASSPEGVDTEAFF.